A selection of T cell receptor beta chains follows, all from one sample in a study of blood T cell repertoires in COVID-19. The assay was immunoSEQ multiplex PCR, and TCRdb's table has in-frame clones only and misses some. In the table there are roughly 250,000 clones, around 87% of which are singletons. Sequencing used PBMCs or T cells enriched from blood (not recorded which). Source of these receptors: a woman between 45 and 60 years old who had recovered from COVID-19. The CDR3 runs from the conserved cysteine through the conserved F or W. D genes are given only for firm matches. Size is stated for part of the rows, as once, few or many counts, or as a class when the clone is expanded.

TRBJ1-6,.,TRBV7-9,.,TGTGCCAGCAGCTCCTCGACTTTTTCTTCCCTCCACTTT,CASSSSTFSSLHF
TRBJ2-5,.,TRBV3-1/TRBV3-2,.,TGTGCCAGCAGCCTGTCCGTAGCTGGAGAGACCCAGTACTTC,CASSLSVAGETQYF
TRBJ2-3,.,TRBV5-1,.,TGCGCCAGCAGCTTGGCCGCGGTTAGCGCAGATACGCAGTATTTT,CASSLAAVSADTQYF
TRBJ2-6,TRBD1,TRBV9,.,TGTGCCAGGTATTACCCGACAGGGACCCTAAGCTCTGGGGCCAACGTCCTGACTTTC,CARYYPTGTLSSGANVLTF
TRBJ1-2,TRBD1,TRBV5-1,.,TGCGCCAGCAGCTTGAGGACAGGTCTTAACTATGGCTACACCTTC,CASSLRTGLNYGYTF
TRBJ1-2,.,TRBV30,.,TGTGCCTGGAGTGTACTTGGGGGCTTGAGTGGCTACACCTTC,CAWSVLGGLSGYTF
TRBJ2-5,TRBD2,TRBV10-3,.,TGTGCCATCAGTGAGCCAAATCTAGCGGGAGGGCCTTTGGAGACCCAGTACTTC,CAISEPNLAGGPLETQYF
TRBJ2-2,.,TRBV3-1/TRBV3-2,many,TGTGCCAGCAGCCAAGGGAGTCTCGGGGAGCTGTTTTTT,CASSQGSLGELFF
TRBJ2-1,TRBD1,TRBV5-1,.,TGCGCCAGCAGCTTAGGACAGGGATGGCTAGATGAGCAGTTCTTC,CASSLGQGWLDEQFF
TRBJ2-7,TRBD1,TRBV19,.,TGTGCCAGTGGCGGGACAGGGGGCTCCTACGAGCAGTACTTC,CASGGTGGSYEQYF
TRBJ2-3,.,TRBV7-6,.,TGTGCCAGCAGCCTTCAGGACACAGATACGCAGTATTTT,CASSLQDTDTQYF
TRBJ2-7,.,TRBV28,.,TGTGCCAGTTTATACGAGCAGTACTTC,CASLYEQYF
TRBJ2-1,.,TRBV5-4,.,TGTGCCAGCAGCCATCGTGCAGGCCCCGAGCAGTTCTTC,CASSHRAGPEQFF
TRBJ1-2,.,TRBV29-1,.,TGCAGCGCCTCTGGCTACACCTTC,CSASGYTF
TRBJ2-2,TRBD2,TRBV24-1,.,TGTGCCACCAGTGATCATCTAGCGGGAAACACCGGGGAGCTGTTTTTT,CATSDHLAGNTGELFF
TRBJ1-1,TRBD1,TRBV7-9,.,TGTGCCAGCAGCTTTGACAGGGGCACTGAAGCTTTCTTT,CASSFDRGTEAFF
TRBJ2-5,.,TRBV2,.,TGTGCCAGCCGGGGGTCCCAAGAGACCCAGTACTTC,CASRGSQETQYF
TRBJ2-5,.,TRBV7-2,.,TGTGCCAGCAGCTCGCCACCAGTCGTAGAGACCCAGTACTTC,CASSSPPVVETQYF
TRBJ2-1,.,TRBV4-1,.,TGCGCCAGCAGCCCCTTAGCGGCCAACAATGAGCAGTTCTTC,CASSPLAANNEQFF
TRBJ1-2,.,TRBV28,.,TGTGCCAGCGTCTACTCTGGGGGGGTCTATGGCTACACCTTC,CASVYSGGVYGYTF
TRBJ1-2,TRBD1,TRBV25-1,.,TGTGCCAGCAGTTGGACAGGCTCTAACTATGGCTACACCTTC,CASSWTGSNYGYTF
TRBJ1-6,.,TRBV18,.,TGTGCCAGCTCAAAGGACAGTGATAATTCACCCCTCCACTTT,CASSKDSDNSPLHF
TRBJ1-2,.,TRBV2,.,TGTGCCAGCAGTGAATATTCACAGACTAACTATGGCTACACCTTC,CASSEYSQTNYGYTF
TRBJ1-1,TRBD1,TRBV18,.,TGTGCCAGCTCACCACCGAGACAGGGAGAAATGAACACTGAAGCTTTCTTT,CASSPPRQGEMNTEAFF
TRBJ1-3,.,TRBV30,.,TGTGCCTGGGCAACAGAGAATGGAAACACCATATATTTT,CAWATENGNTIYF
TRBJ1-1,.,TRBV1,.,TGCACCACCGTGGGGAGAGCGGGCACTGAAGCTTTCTTT,CTTVGRAGTEAFF
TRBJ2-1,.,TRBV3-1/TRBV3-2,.,TGTGCCAGCAGCCAAACAAATGAGCGGATTGAGCAGTTCTTC,CASSQTNERIEQFF
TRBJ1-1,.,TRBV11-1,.,TGTGCCAGCAGCTTATCTGGGGGGTCCTACACTGAAGCTTTCTTT,CASSLSGGSYTEAFF
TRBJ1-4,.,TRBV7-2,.,TGTGCCAGCAGCCTGCGGTCCGGGACTAATGAAAAACTGTTTTTT,CASSLRSGTNEKLFF
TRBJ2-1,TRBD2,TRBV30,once,TGTGCCTGGAAAGGGGCGGGAGCCTACAATGAGCAGTTCTTC,CAWKGAGAYNEQFF
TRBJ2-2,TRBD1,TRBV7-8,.,TGTGCCAGCAGCTTAGAGGGGGCGTTTAGCGGGGAGCTGTTTTTT,CASSLEGAFSGELFF
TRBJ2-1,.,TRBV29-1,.,TGCAGCGTTCCCTCGGCTGACTTGGGCAATGAGCAGTTCTTC,CSVPSADLGNEQFF
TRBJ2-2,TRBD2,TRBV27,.,TGTGCCAGCCGAACTAGCGTCGTCGGGGAGCTGTTTTTT,CASRTSVVGELFF
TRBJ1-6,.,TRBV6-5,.,TGTGCCAGCAGTTACGGCAGGGTTTTAAGTTCACCCCTCCACTTT,CASSYGRVLSSPLHF
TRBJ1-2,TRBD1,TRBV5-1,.,TGCGCCAGCAGCAGGGGACAGGGGTACTATGGCTACACCTTC,CASSRGQGYYGYTF
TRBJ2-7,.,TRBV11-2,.,TGTGCCAGCAGCCCGGGGAAGGGTTCCGAGCAGTACTTC,CASSPGKGSEQYF
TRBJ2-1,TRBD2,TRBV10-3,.,TGTGCCATCAGTGGACGCAGCGGGAGTGGATATGAGCAGTTCTTC,CAISGRSGSGYEQFF
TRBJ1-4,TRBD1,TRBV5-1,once,TGCGCCAGCAGCGATGGGACAGCAGCTAATGAAAAACTGTTTTTT,CASSDGTAANEKLFF
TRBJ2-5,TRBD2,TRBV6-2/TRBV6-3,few,TGTGCCAGCAGTGCGACTAGCGGGAGAGCAGCCTGGGAGACCCAGTACTTC,CASSATSGRAAWETQYF
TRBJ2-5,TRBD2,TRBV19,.,TGTGCCAGTAGTGGGACTAGCGGGAGGGGCTGGAAGACCCAGTACTTC,CASSGTSGRGWKTQYF
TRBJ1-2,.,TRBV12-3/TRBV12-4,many,TGTGCCAGCAGCCCGGACGGAGGAGGCTACACCTTC,CASSPDGGGYTF
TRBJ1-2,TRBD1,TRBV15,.,TGTGCCACCAGCAGAGATAGAGGGACAGTCTATGGCTACACCTTC,CATSRDRGTVYGYTF
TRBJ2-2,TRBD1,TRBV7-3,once,TGTGCCAGCAGCTTAAGGGTGGGACAGGGGAACACCGGGGAGCTGTTTTTT,CASSLRVGQGNTGELFF
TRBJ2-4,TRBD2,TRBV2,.,TGTGCCAGCAGTGTGGGGACTAGGCAAAACATTCAGTACTTC,CASSVGTRQNIQYF
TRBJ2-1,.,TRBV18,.,TGTGCCAGCTCACCATCCAACAGGGAGCAGTTCTTC,CASSPSNREQFF